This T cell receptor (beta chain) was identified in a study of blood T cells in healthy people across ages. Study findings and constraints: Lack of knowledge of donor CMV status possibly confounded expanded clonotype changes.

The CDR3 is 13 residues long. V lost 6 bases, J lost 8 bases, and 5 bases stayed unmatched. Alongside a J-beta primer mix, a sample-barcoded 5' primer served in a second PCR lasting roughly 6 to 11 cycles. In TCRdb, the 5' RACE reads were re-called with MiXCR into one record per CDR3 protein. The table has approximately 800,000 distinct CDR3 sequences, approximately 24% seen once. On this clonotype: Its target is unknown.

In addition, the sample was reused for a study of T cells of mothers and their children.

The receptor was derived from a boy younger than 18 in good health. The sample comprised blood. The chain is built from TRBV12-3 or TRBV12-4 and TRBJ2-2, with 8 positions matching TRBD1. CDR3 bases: TGTGCCAGCAGCCCCAGGGGGCTGGGGGAGCTGTTTTTT. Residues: CASSPRGLGELFF.